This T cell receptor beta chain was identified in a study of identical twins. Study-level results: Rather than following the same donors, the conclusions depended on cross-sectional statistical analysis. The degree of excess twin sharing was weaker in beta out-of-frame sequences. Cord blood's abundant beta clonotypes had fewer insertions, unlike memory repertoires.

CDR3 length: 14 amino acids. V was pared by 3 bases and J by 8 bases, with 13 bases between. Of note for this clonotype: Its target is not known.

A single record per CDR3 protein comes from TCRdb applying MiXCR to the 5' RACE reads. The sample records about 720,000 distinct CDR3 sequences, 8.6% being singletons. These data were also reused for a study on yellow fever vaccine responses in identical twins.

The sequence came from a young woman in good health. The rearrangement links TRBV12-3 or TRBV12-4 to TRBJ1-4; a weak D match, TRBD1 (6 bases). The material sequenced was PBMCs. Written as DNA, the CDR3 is TGTGCCAGCAGTTTGGTACAGGGAGGCGAAAAACTGTTTTTT. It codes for CASSLVQGGEKLFF.